A single T cell receptor (beta chain) is shown here with its context. Its antigen remains unidentified. This sample is drawn from a study of shared clonotypes between healthy human individuals. The study, taken as a whole, reports: The four-donor shared clonotypes exceeded non-shared clonotypes in generation probability, with non-shared ones scoring lower. Only blood was sampled; tissue repertoires likely differ. Large depth notwithstanding, sorted-subset sequencing proved incomplete by rarefaction.

CDR1 ENHRY and CDR2 SYGVKD come from the germline V gene. This CDR3 is 17 amino acids long. V lost 0 bases and J lost 0, with 12 bases in between. Profiling relied on immunoSEQ multiplex PCR, and the TCRdb table lists in-frame clones only, not all of them. This sample has 1 million to 1.2 million clones, with roughly 77% found just once. The specimen was memory CD4+ T cells from PBMCs. Regarding subset: CD45RA-negative fraction. The V and J genes are TRBV10-3 and TRBJ2-4; perhaps TRBD1 as D (6 bases). This receptor was obtained from a man aged 18 to 29 in good health. Some clones in this sample may be carry-over from other donors' samples. In DNA, the CDR3 is TGTGCCATCAGTGAGTCTGCCCCCAGGGGAGCCAAAAACATTCAGTACTTC. Amino acid sequence: CAISESAPRGAKNIQYF.